These 23 T cell receptor beta chains were all obtained from the same sample, sequenced in a study of blood T cells in healthy people across ages. PCR was performed a second time for about 6 to 11 cycles using a sample-barcoded 5' primer and a J-beta primer mix. TCRdb re-analysed the 5' RACE reads in MiXCR, keeping a single row per CDR3 protein. The sample consists of some 1.1 million distinct CDR3 sequences, roughly two fifths of them appearing once. Sample: blood. The receptors shown here come from a young man in good health.

The sample holds many counts of this clonotype. This rearrangement joins TRBV7-9 to TRBJ2-4; D perhaps matches TRBD1 (6 bases). With 0 bases removed from V and 0 bases from J, the gap between germline ends came to 21 bases. CDR3 length: 20 residues. Germline-derived CDR1 and CDR2 are SEHNR and FQNEAQ (reference sequence). The CDR3 DNA reads as TGTGCCAGCAGCTTAGCTGAAGGGACGGAAAACAGGGAAGCCAAAAACATTCAGTACTTC. Encoded protein: CASSLAEGTENREAKNIQYF.

The chain uses TRBV20-1 and TRBJ1-1; 7 bases align to TRBD1. CDR1 is DFQATT, CDR2 SNEGSKA, per germline (reference sequence). The CDR3 runs 15 residues. CDR3 DNA sequence: TGCAGCCAGGCGGGGGACTCGACAGGGATGACTGAAGCTTTCTTT. Translating it yields CSQAGDSTGMTEAFF.

This clonotype was observed a single time. This chain joins TRBV19 and TRBJ2-1, with no clear D. From germline, CDR1 is LNHDA and CDR2 SQIVND (reference sequence). The V gene lost 3 bases and the J gene lost 5 bases, with 8 bases spanning the gap. The CDR3 sequence is 13 residues long. The CDR3 DNA is TGTGCCAGTAGTATCGACGATAACAATGAGCAGTTCTTC. Protein: CASSIDDNNEQFF.

This clonotype was detected many times. The chain joins TRBV5-6 to TRBJ2-1; D is unclear. Trimming pared 0 bases from V and 1 base from J, leaving 8 bases between. This CDR3 comprises 15 residues. Per germline, CDR1 SGHDT and CDR2 YYEEEE. The CDR3 protein is CASSLGVRSYNEQFF. The CDR3 DNA reads as TGTGCCAGCAGCTTGGGGGTCCGATCCTACAATGAGCAGTTCTTC.

The chain recombines TRBV18 with TRBJ2-1, with TRBD1 matching over 9 bases. The CDR3 sequence is 15 residues long. Germline-derived CDR1 and CDR2 are KGHSH and LQKENI. With 6 bases clipped from V and 4 bases from J, the junction kept 7 bases outside the gene matches. The CDR3 DNA reads TGTGCCAGCTCCCGGGACAGGGACGAATACAATGAGCAGTTCTTC. This codes for CASSRDRDEYNEQFF.

V gene TRBV6-2 or TRBV6-3 combines with J gene TRBJ1-5; D is undetermined. The germline V gene has CDR1 MNHEY and CDR2 SVGEGT. Between the trimmed V and J ends, which lost 3 bases and 2 bases, there was a span of 11 bases. This CDR3 contains 15 residues. The CDR3 DNA follows: TGTGCCAGCAGTTATGATCCCGGGCGCAATCAGCCCCAGCATTTT. Its translation is CASSYDPGRNQPQHF.

The genes are TRBV19 and TRBJ1-4; unclear D gene. The CDR3 has 13 residues. CDR1 LNHDA and CDR2 SQIVND come from the germline V gene (reference sequence). The V gene lost 1 base and the J gene lost 8 bases, with 8 bases spanning the gap. This CDR3 reads CASSIVLWEKLFF. The CDR3 coding sequence is TGTGCCAGTAGTATAGTTCTGTGGGAAAAACTGTTTTTT.

The chain uses TRBV7-2 and TRBJ2-7; perhaps TRBD1 as D (5 bases). Germline CDR1 reads SGHTA; CDR2 reads FQGNSA. V dropped 3 bases and J dropped 0 bases, with 9 bases sitting between them. The CDR3 is 14 amino acids. CDR3 sequence: CASSFDDSSYEQYF. As DNA, the CDR3 is TGTGCCAGCAGCTTCGACGACAGCTCCTACGAGCAGTACTTC.

This clonotype was seen a few times. The chain links TRBV28 to TRBJ1-2; maybe TRBD1 (6 bases). This CDR3 spans 14 amino acids. V gave up 3 bases and J gave up 4 bases, with 12 bases separating them. Germline CDR1 is MDHEN and CDR2 is SYDVKM. The CDR3 here is CASSLGGASYGYTF. The CDR3 bases are TGTGCCAGCAGTTTGGGGGGCGCTAGCTATGGCTACACCTTC.

The rearrangement uses TRBV3-1 and TRBJ1-2; the D gene is possibly TRBD1 (6 bases). CDR1 and CDR2 (germline): LGHDT, YNNKEL (reference sequence). V lost 0 bases and J 0 bases, leaving 11 bases between the germline ends. This CDR3 comprises 16 residues. For the CDR3, the DNA is TGTGCCAGCAGCCAAGAGCCGGGGGCTACTAACTATGGCTACACCTTC. Amino acid sequence: CASSQEPGATNYGYTF.

The chain employs TRBV7-3 and TRBJ2-4; weak D call: TRBD1 (6 bases). The CDR3 loop spans 18 amino acids. CDR1 is SGHTA and CDR2 is FQGTGA in the germline V gene. Trimming removed 1 base at V and 0 bases at J, with 16 bases between. The DNA of the CDR3 is TGTGCCAGCAGCTTAATCTGGAATAAGGGGGAAGCCAAAAACATTCAGTACTTC. It yields the protein CASSLIWNKGEAKNIQYF.

This clonotype was observed a few times. The chain uses TRBV15 and TRBJ2-6; D is uncertain. This CDR3 has 16 residues. Germline CDR1 reads LNHNV; CDR2 reads YYDKDF (reference sequence). Between the trimmed V and J ends, which lost 0 bases and 0 bases, there was a span of 6 bases. CDR3 sequence (DNA): TGTGCCACCAGCAGAGATTTGAGCTCTGGGGCCAACGTCCTGACTTTC. Translating it yields CATSRDLSSGANVLTF. Using reference TRBV15 and TRBJ2-6 for the parts outside the CDR3, the full variable domain is DAMVIQNPRYQVTQFGKPVTLSCSQTLNHNVMYWYQQKSSQAPKLLFHYYDKDFNNEADTPDNFQSRRPNTSFCFLDIRSPGLGDTAMYLCATSRDLSSGANVLTFGAGSRLTVL.

The J gene is TRBJ1-2, the V gene TRBV24-1; the match to TRBD1 covers 8 bases. CDR3 length equals 16 residues. CDR1 KGHDR and CDR2 SFDVKD come from the germline V gene. After removal of 4 bases from V and 2 bases from J, the junction contained 8 bases not matched to a gene. CDR3 protein: CATSDTGQGINYGYTF. The CDR3 DNA reads TGTGCCACCAGTGACACCGGACAGGGTATCAACTATGGCTACACCTTC.

The chain is built from TRBV7-2 and TRBJ2-3; D is unclear. The CDR3 extends over 14 amino acids. The germline gives CDR1 SGHTA, CDR2 FQGNSA. Trimming cost V 2 bases and J 6 bases, with 12 bases left between them. CDR3 DNA: TGTGCCAGCAGCTTAACGGTTCAGCCGGATACGCAGTATTTT. Translated, it gives CASSLTVQPDTQYF.

This chain joins TRBV4-1 and TRBJ2-3, with 9 nucleotides matching TRBD2. Germline V gene lookup returns CDR1 MGHRA and CDR2 YSYEKL. With V trimmed by 3 bases and J by 5 bases, 3 bases remained unmatched. The CDR3 is 14 amino acids. CDR3 sequence (DNA): TGCGCCAGCAGCCATGCGGGGGGGCAAGATACGCAGTATTTT. It specifies CASSHAGGQDTQYF.

The CDR3 reads CASSQPATSNQPQHF. CDR3 in DNA: TGCGCCAGCAGCCAGCCAGCTACTAGCAATCAGCCCCAGCATTTT. J is TRBJ1-5 and V is TRBV4-1; D not certain. Trimming took 3 bases from V and 0 from J, leaving 9 bases between them. The germline V gene encodes CDR1 MGHRA and CDR2 YSYEKL. This CDR3 has 15 residues.

This chain uses TRBV3-1 with TRBJ2-5; D not resolved. V gave up 5 bases and J gave up 6 bases, with 13 bases separating them. This CDR3 is built from 13 residues. Germline CDR1 LGHDT, CDR2 YNNKEL (reference sequence). CDR3 in amino acids: CASSFQSRKTQYF. DNA for the CDR3: TGTGCCAGCAGCTTCCAATCTCGAAAGACCCAGTACTTC.

The gene calls are TRBV4-1 and TRBJ1-4; 9 nucleotides agree with TRBD1. Germline lookup yields CDR1 MGHRA and CDR2 YSYEKL. V shed 3 bases, J shed 6 bases, and the junction held 5 bases outside the gene matches. The CDR3 totals 15 residues. The DNA of the CDR3 is TGCGCCAGCAGCCAGCGGGACAGGGAGGATGAAAAACTGTTTTTT. It codes for CASSQRDREDEKLFF.

This chain links TRBV10-3 with TRBJ1-2, with D possibly being TRBD1 (5 bases). With 2 bases removed from V and 7 bases from J, the gap between germline ends came to 17 bases. This CDR3 comprises 15 residues. The germline V gene encodes CDR1 ENHRY and CDR2 SYGVKD. The CDR3 nucleotides are TGTGCCATCAGTGAGCTTCAGGGAGGATTAACTGGCTACACCTTC. This encodes CAISELQGGLTGYTF.

The rearrangement links TRBV27 to TRBJ2-2, with D perhaps matching TRBD1 or TRBD2 (6 bases each). Trimming took 8 bases from V and 6 from J, leaving 22 bases between them. Per the germline V gene, CDR1 is MNHEY and CDR2 is SMNVEV (reference sequence). The length of the CDR3 is 16 residues. The CDR3 DNA reads as TGTGCCAGCCAATTTGGGGCGACAGGAGGGTCCGGGGAGCTGTTTTTT. This encodes CASQFGATGGSGELFF.

The chain employs TRBV6-1 and TRBJ2-7; no definite D call. The CDR3 has 15 residues. Trimming took off 11 bases at V and 7 bases at J, with 27 bases between the two ends. The germline CDR1 and CDR2 sequences are MNHNS and SASEGT. In nucleotides, the CDR3 is TGTGCCGGAGATAATCCAAACAGCGTGAGTGGGGAGCAGTACTTC. Translating it yields CAGDNPNSVSGEQYF.

Comments on this clonotype: A much larger clone differs from this one at a single base, so this may be a read error. V gene TRBV7-2 combines with J gene TRBJ2-7, with a possible D match to TRBD1 (6 bases). Deletions cut 5 bases from V and 7 bases from J, with 21 bases between. CDR3 length equals 15 residues. Germline V CDR1 and CDR2: SGHTA, FQGNSA. The CDR3 region has the DNA TGTGCCAGCAGCCTCTTGGACAGCCGGAACAATGAGCAGTACTTC. This gives the protein CASSLLDSRNNEQYF.

This chain joins TRBV5-6 and TRBJ2-3; no reliable D call. The germline V gene has CDR1 SGHDT and CDR2 YYEEEE. The CDR3 totals 16 residues. V was shortened by 3 bases and J by 6 bases, with 20 bases between the two germline ends. The CDR3 DNA follows: TGTGCCAGCAGCTCCCTGAGGTCCTCCGCCCCGGATACGCAGTATTTT. Its translation is CASSSLRSSAPDTQYF.